The clone carrying this T cell receptor beta chain was seen many times. The antigen is not known. J gave up 7 bases and V 4 bases, and 3 bases lay outside the gene matches. Germline CDR1 reads LGHDT; CDR2 reads YNNKEL (reference sequence). The CDR3 is 15 residues long. The data stem from a study of T-cell reconstitution after alpha-beta-depleted transplantation in children. Study-level results: The origin of high day-60 TCRbeta diversity in some patients lay in surviving recipient T cells and thymic progenitors.

The authors prepared the TCRbeta library with unique molecular identifiers. TCRdb ran MiXCR on the PCR reads and lists one entry per CDR3 protein. The sample includes some 600,000 distinct CDR3 sequences, 13% of them seen just once. This sequence was found in a male patient younger than 18 who had a stem cell transplant for acute myeloid leukemia, so the T cells may come from the graft donor. The sequencing here drew on PBMCs, mostly from graft donor cells, taken 360 days after TCRalphabeta/CD19-depleted stem cell transplant. The chain combines TRBV3-1 with TRBJ2-1; 14 bases fit TRBD2. CDR3 protein: CASSPRLAGGNEQFF. In DNA form, the CDR3 reads TGTGCCAGCAGCCCTCGACTAGCGGGAGGGAATGAGCAGTTCTTC.